A selection of T cell receptor beta chains follows, all from one sample in a study of T cell responses to AZD1222 COVID-19 vaccine. Sequencing was performed with immunoSEQ multiplex PCR; in TCRdb, only in-frame clones are kept and a portion is missing. Among around 140,000 clones, roughly 90% were seen once, and the ten largest hold less than 1.3%. Sequences were derived from peripheral blood, sampled 28 days after the second AZD1222 dose. These receptor sequences come from an adult who received the AZD1222 COVID-19 vaccine. Each CDR3 is given with its conserved first and last residue. The D gene is left open where the match is weak. For some rows the clone size is stated as once, few or many, or as a class when expanded; others skip it.

>TRBD2|TRBV9|TRBJ2-1|NA
CASSVAGGFYNEQFF
TGTGCCAGCAGCGTAGCGGGAGGATTCTACAATGAGCAGTTCTTC
>NA|TRBV28|TRBJ1-2|NA
CASSHTQEVLTF
TGTGCCAGCAGCCACACTCAAGAGGTGTTAACTTTC
>NA|TRBV5-6|TRBJ2-2|NA
CASSLSHRTGELFF
TGTGCCAGCAGCTTGTCTCACCGCACCGGGGAGCTGTTTTTT
>TRBD1|TRBV3-1/TRBV3-2|TRBJ1-2|once
CASSLRQGYGYTF
TGTGCCAGCAGCTTGAGACAGGGCTATGGCTACACCTTC
>NA|TRBV2|TRBJ1-1|NA
CASRLLKRNTEAFF
TGTGCCAGCAGACTTCTCAAAAGGAACACTGAAGCTTTCTTT
>NA|TRBV9|TRBJ2-3|NA
CASSARLSAESDTQYF
TGTGCCAGCAGCGCACGACTCTCGGCGGAATCAGATACGCAGTATTTT
>TRBD2|TRBV30|TRBJ2-2|once
CAWSSGTSPNTGELFF
TGTGCCTGGAGTTCCGGGACTAGCCCGAACACCGGGGAGCTGTTTTTT
>NA|TRBV29-1|TRBJ2-1|NA
CSVGGPQSNEQFF
TGCAGCGTTGGGGGGCCCCAGAGCAATGAGCAGTTCTTC
>NA|TRBV9|TRBJ1-2|once
CASSVAEGPYGYTF
TGTGCCAGCAGCGTAGCTGAGGGGCCCTATGGCTACACCTTC
>NA|TRBV7-9|TRBJ1-6|NA
CASSLGQVINSPLHF
TGTGCCAGCAGCTTGGGGCAGGTTATTAATTCACCCCTCCACTTT
>NA|TRBV10-1|TRBJ2-1|NA
CASSGNRSSSYNEQFF
TGCGCCAGCAGTGGAAATCGGTCAAGCTCCTACAATGAGCAGTTCTTC
>TRBD1|TRBV5-1|TRBJ2-3|NA
CASSTGQGFTDTQYF
TGCGCCAGCAGCACGGGACAGGGGTTCACAGATACGCAGTATTTT
>NA|TRBV6-5|TRBJ2-2|NA
CASSYGPLRTGELFF
TGTGCCAGCAGTTACGGTCCCCTTAGGACCGGGGAGCTGTTTTTT
>TRBD1|TRBV7-3|TRBJ2-5|NA
CASSLRRPGQPKETQYF
TGTGCCAGCAGCTTACGACGCCCGGGACAGCCTAAAGAGACCCAGTACTTC
>TRBD2|TRBV28|TRBJ2-7|NA
CASSLLAGGSFKQYF
TGTGCCAGCAGTTTGTTGGCGGGAGGTTCCTTCAAGCAGTACTTC
>NA|TRBV9|TRBJ1-3|NA
CASSVTGSSGNTIYF
TGTGCCAGCAGCGTAACGGGGAGCTCTGGAAACACCATATATTTT